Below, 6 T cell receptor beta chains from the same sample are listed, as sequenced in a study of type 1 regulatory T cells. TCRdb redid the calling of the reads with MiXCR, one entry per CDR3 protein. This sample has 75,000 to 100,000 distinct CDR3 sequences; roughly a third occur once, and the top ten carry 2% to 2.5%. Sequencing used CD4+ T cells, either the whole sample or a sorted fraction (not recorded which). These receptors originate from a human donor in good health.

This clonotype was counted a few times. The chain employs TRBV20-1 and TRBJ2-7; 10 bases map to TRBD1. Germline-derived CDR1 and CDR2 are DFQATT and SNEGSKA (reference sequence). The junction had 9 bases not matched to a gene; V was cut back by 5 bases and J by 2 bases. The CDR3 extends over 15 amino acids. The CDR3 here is CSAPKGTGAPYEQYF. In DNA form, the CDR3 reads TGCAGTGCTCCGAAGGGGACAGGGGCGCCCTACGAGCAGTACTTC.

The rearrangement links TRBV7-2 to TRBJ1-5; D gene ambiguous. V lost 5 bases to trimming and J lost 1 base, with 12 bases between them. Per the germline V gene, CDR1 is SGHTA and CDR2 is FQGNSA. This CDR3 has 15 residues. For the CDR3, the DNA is TGTGCCAGCAGCCCAGGCGGCGGAAGCAATCAGCCCCAGCATTTT. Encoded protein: CASSPGGGSNQPQHF.

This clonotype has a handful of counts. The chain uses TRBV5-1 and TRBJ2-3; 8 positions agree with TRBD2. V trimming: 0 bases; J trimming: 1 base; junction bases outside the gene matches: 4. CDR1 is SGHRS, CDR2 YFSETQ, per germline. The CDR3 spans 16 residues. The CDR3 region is CASSLGDSGGTDTQYF. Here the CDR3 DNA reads TGCGCCAGCAGCTTGGGGGATAGCGGGGGCACAGATACGCAGTATTTT. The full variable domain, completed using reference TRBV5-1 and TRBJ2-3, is KAGVTQTPRYLIKTRGQQVTLSCSPISGHRSVSWYQQTPGQGLQFLFEYFSETQRNKGNFPGRFSGRQFSNSRSEMNVSTLELGDSALYLCASSLGDSGGTDTQYFGPGTRLTVL.

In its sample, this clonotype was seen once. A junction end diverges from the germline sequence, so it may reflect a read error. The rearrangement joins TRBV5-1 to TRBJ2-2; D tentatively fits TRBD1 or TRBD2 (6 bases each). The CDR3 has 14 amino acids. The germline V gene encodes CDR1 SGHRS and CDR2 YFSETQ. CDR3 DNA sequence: TGCACCAGCAGCGCGGAGGGGGACACCGGGGAGCTGTTTTTT. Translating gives CTSSAEGDTGELFF. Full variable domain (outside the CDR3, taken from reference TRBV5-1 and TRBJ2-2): KAGVTQTPRYLIKTRGQQVTLSCSPISGHRSVSWYQQTPGQGLQFLFEYFSETQRNKGNFPGRFSGRQFSNSRSEMNVSTLELGDSALYLCTSSAEGDTGELFFGEGSRLTVL.

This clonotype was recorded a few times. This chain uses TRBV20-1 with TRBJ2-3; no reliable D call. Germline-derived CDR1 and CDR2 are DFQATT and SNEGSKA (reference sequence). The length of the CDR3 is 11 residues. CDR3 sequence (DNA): TGCAGCGGAAGACTTGAAAGTACGCAGTATTTT. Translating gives CSGRLESTQYF.

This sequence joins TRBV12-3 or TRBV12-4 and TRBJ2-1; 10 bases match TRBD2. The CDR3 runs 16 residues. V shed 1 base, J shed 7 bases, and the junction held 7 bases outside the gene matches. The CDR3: CASSLVGAGGPNEQFF. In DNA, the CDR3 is TGTGCCAGCAGTTTAGTAGGAGCGGGAGGGCCTAATGAGCAGTTCTTC.